A selection of T cell receptor beta chains follows, all from one sample in a study of beta chain features in type 1 diabetes. Using immunoSEQ multiplex PCR, the repertoire was profiled, and TCRdb retains in-frame clones only, with some absent. The sample includes more than 150,000 clones, approximately 13% of them seen just once. The sequenced sample consisted of central memory CD4+ T cells from blood. All receptors derive from a woman aged 18-29 years in good health. The CDR3 runs from the conserved cysteine through the conserved F or W. Each record gives: D gene, V gene, CDR3 length, clone size, J gene, CDR3 protein, CDR3 DNA. A D gene is named only where the DNA matches it firmly. Size values are once, few and many counts, or a class for expanded clones, and some rows have none.

d_call: NA
v_call: TRBV4-2
cdr3_length: 15
clone_size: NA
j_call: TRBJ2-7
cdr3_aa: CASSHDAGNPYEQYF
cdr3_nt: TGTGCCAGCAGCCACGACGCAGGGAACCCTTACGAGCAGTACTTC

d_call: NA
v_call: TRBV18
cdr3_length: 15
clone_size: NA
j_call: TRBJ1-1
cdr3_aa: CASSPPAGVGTEAFF
cdr3_nt: TGTGCCAGCTCACCACCGGCCGGGGTGGGAACTGAAGCTTTCTTT

d_call: NA
v_call: TRBV7-3
cdr3_length: 16
clone_size: NA
j_call: TRBJ2-2
cdr3_aa: CASSFGTFTGTGELFF
cdr3_nt: TGTGCCAGCAGCTTCGGGACTTTTACGGGAACCGGGGAGCTGTTTTTT

d_call: NA
v_call: TRBV7-2
cdr3_length: 13
clone_size: NA
j_call: TRBJ1-2
cdr3_aa: CASSLLGSYGYTF
cdr3_nt: TGTGCCAGCAGCTTGCTTGGGAGCTATGGCTACACCTTC

d_call: NA
v_call: TRBV5-1
cdr3_length: 16
clone_size: few
j_call: TRBJ2-1
cdr3_aa: CASSLLVTGDYNEQFF
cdr3_nt: TGCGCCAGCAGCTTGTTGGTGACAGGCGATTACAATGAGCAGTTCTTC

d_call: TRBD2
v_call: TRBV6-5
cdr3_length: 14
clone_size: NA
j_call: TRBJ2-7
cdr3_aa: CASSYSAGGYEQYF
cdr3_nt: TGTGCCAGCAGTTACTCGGCGGGAGGGTACGAGCAGTACTTC

d_call: TRBD1
v_call: TRBV20-1
cdr3_length: 11
clone_size: few
j_call: TRBJ1-5
cdr3_aa: CSATGNQPQHF
cdr3_nt: TGCAGTGCGACAGGGAATCAGCCCCAGCATTTT

d_call: NA
v_call: TRBV7-2
cdr3_length: 13
clone_size: NA
j_call: TRBJ2-5
cdr3_aa: CASSLRYQETQYF
cdr3_nt: TGTGCCAGCAGCCTACGGTACCAAGAGACCCAGTACTTC

d_call: NA
v_call: TRBV30
cdr3_length: 14
clone_size: NA
j_call: TRBJ1-1
cdr3_aa: CAWTNIGGGTEAFF
cdr3_nt: TGTGCCTGGACCAACATTGGGGGGGGCACTGAAGCTTTCTTT

d_call: TRBD1
v_call: TRBV6-6
cdr3_length: 14
clone_size: few
j_call: TRBJ2-7
cdr3_aa: CASAAPGQGYEQYF
cdr3_nt: TGTGCCAGCGCAGCGCCGGGACAGGGGTACGAGCAGTACTTC

d_call: TRBD1
v_call: TRBV7-2
cdr3_length: 15
clone_size: NA
j_call: TRBJ2-1
cdr3_aa: CASSFLDRLSNEQFF
cdr3_nt: TGTGCCAGCAGCTTCTTGGACAGGCTATCCAATGAGCAGTTCTTC

d_call: NA
v_call: TRBV7-2
cdr3_length: 14
clone_size: few
j_call: TRBJ1-2
cdr3_aa: CASSLFRGDYGYTF
cdr3_nt: TGTGCCAGCAGCTTATTTAGGGGTGACTATGGCTACACCTTC

d_call: NA
v_call: TRBV29-1
cdr3_length: 13
clone_size: NA
j_call: TRBJ1-1
cdr3_aa: CSVVWRQNTEAFF
cdr3_nt: TGCAGCGTTGTTTGGCGGCAGAACACTGAAGCTTTCTTT

d_call: NA
v_call: TRBV5-8
cdr3_length: 13
clone_size: NA
j_call: TRBJ2-5
cdr3_aa: CASSLADRETQYF
cdr3_nt: TGTGCCAGCAGCTTGGCAGACAGAGAGACCCAGTACTTC

d_call: NA
v_call: TRBV2
cdr3_length: 13
clone_size: many
j_call: TRBJ1-1
cdr3_aa: CATFIGGNTEAFF
cdr3_nt: TGTGCCACCTTCATCGGGGGGAACACTGAAGCTTTCTTT

d_call: NA
v_call: TRBV29-1
cdr3_length: 14
clone_size: few
j_call: TRBJ2-1
cdr3_aa: CSVIDRSSYNEQFF
cdr3_nt: TGCAGCGTGATAGACAGGAGCTCCTACAATGAGCAGTTCTTC

d_call: TRBD2
v_call: TRBV2
cdr3_length: 14
clone_size: NA
j_call: TRBJ2-1
cdr3_aa: CASSEDGRWNEQFF
cdr3_nt: TGTGCCAGCAGTGAAGACGGGAGGTGGAATGAGCAGTTCTTC

d_call: NA
v_call: TRBV5-6
cdr3_length: 13
clone_size: NA
j_call: TRBJ1-2
cdr3_aa: CASILTGTDGYTF
cdr3_nt: TGTGCCAGCATCTTGACGGGTACCGATGGCTACACCTTC

d_call: NA
v_call: TRBV15
cdr3_length: 13
clone_size: NA
j_call: TRBJ2-7
cdr3_aa: CATSRDRQAEQYF
cdr3_nt: TGTGCCACCAGCAGAGATCGTCAGGCGGAGCAGTACTTC

d_call: NA
v_call: TRBV5-1
cdr3_length: 15
clone_size: NA
j_call: TRBJ2-5
cdr3_aa: CASSLAGQRGETQYF
cdr3_nt: TGCGCCAGCAGCTTGGCTGGACAGCGGGGAGAGACCCAGTACTTC

d_call: NA
v_call: TRBV30
cdr3_length: 11
clone_size: NA
j_call: TRBJ1-1
cdr3_aa: CAWRWGSEAFF
cdr3_nt: TGTGCCTGGCGGTGGGGCAGTGAAGCTTTCTTT

d_call: NA
v_call: TRBV7-2
cdr3_length: 14
clone_size: NA
j_call: TRBJ2-1
cdr3_aa: CASSLAVAYNEQFF
cdr3_nt: TGTGCCAGCAGCTTAGCTGTCGCCTACAATGAGCAGTTCTTC

d_call: NA
v_call: TRBV9
cdr3_length: 13
clone_size: few
j_call: TRBJ1-1
cdr3_aa: CASSARGNTEAFF
cdr3_nt: TGTGCCAGCAGCGCCAGGGGAAACACTGAAGCTTTCTTT

d_call: NA
v_call: TRBV4-2
cdr3_length: 15
clone_size: few
j_call: TRBJ1-3
cdr3_aa: CASRETASSGNTIYF
cdr3_nt: TGTGCCAGCAGAGAGACAGCTAGCTCTGGAAACACCATATATTTT

d_call: NA
v_call: TRBV27
cdr3_length: 11
clone_size: NA
j_call: TRBJ2-3
cdr3_aa: CASREREAQYF
cdr3_nt: TGTGCCAGCAGGGAAAGGGAGGCGCAGTATTTT

d_call: TRBD2
v_call: TRBV18
cdr3_length: 13
clone_size: few
j_call: TRBJ2-5
cdr3_aa: CASSPLAGETQYF
cdr3_nt: TGTGCCAGCTCACCACTAGCGGGAGAGACCCAGTACTTC

d_call: TRBD2
v_call: TRBV5-1
cdr3_length: 13
clone_size: few
j_call: TRBJ2-7
cdr3_aa: CASSSGLAYEQYF
cdr3_nt: TGCGCCAGCAGCTCCGGACTAGCCTACGAGCAGTACTTC

d_call: NA
v_call: TRBV5-4
cdr3_length: 14
clone_size: NA
j_call: TRBJ2-5
cdr3_aa: CASSLGGGRETQYF
cdr3_nt: TGTGCCAGCAGCTTGGGGGGGGGCAGGGAGACCCAGTACTTC